The T cell receptor (beta chain) under discussion was sequenced for a study of blood T cells in healthy people across ages. V lost 0 bases and J 3 bases, leaving 6 bases between the germline ends. The CDR3 length is 13 residues. Germline V lookup: CDR1 LGHDT, CDR2 YNNKEL (reference sequence). Study conclusions and caveats: The percentage of naive T cells correlated strongly with TCR beta diversity.

Then a second PCR, running about 6 to 12 cycles, was carried out with a sample-barcoded 5' primer and a J-beta primer mix. Template switching added a 12-random-nucleotide identifier to every cDNA molecule. Each of the samples gave a minimum of 3 million paired-end reads that contained CDR3. One entry per CDR3 protein results from TCRdb running MiXCR on the 5' RACE reads. The top ten clones hold approximately 3.7% of a sample with hundreds of thousands of distinct CDR3 sequences, approximately 21% of them seen once. This clonotype was observed at least ten times. The antigen remains unidentified. The sequence derives from a man in his 70s in good health. Input material: blood. The gene calls are TRBV3-1 and TRBJ2-7; D gene ambiguous. CDR3 DNA sequence: TGTGCCAGCAGCCAAGAGGGATTCTACGAGCAGTACTTC. Its translation: CASSQEGFYEQYF.